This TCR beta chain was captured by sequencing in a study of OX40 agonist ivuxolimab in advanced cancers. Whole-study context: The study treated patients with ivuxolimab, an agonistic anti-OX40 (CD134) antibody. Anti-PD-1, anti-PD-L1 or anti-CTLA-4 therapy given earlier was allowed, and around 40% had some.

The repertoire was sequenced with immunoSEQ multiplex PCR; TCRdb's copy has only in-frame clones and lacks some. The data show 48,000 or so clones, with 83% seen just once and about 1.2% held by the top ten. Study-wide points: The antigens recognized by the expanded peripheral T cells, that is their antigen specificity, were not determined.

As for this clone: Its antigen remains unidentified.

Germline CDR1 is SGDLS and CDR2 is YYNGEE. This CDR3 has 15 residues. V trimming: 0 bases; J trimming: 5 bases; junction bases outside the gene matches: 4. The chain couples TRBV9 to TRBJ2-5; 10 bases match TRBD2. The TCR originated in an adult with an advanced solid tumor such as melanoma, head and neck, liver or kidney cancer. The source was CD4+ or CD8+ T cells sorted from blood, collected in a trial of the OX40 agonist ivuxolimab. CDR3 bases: TGTGCCAGCAGCGTAGGTAGCGGGGGGTGGGAGACCCAGTACTTC. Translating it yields CASSVGSGGWETQYF.